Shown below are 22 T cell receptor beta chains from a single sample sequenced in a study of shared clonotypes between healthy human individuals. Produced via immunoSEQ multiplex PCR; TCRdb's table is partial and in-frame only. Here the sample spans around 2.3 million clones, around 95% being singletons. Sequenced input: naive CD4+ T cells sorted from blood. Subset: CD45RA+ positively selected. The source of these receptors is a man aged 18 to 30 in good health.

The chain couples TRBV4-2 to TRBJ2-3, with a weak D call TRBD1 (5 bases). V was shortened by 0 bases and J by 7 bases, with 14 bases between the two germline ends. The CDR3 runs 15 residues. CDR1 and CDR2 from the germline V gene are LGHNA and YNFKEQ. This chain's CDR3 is CASSQDDKGQYTQYF. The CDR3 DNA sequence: TGTGCCAGCAGCCAAGATGACAAGGGGCAGTATACGCAGTATTTT.

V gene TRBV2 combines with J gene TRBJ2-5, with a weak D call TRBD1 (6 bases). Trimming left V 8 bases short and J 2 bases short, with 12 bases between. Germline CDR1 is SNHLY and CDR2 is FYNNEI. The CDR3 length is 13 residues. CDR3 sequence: CASSSDRQETQYF. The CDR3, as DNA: TGTGCCAGCTCCTCGGACAGACAAGAGACCCAGTACTTC.

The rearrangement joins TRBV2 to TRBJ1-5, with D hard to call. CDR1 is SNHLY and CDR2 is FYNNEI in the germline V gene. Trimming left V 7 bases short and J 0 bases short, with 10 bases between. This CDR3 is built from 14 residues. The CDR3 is CASTRTASNQPQHF. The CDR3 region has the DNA TGTGCCAGCACTCGGACGGCTAGCAATCAGCCCCAGCATTTT.

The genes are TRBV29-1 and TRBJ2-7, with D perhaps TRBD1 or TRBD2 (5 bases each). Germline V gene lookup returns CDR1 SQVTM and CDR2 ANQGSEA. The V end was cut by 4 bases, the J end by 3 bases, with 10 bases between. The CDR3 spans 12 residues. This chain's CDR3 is CSVGGRNYEQYF. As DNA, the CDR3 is TGCAGCGTTGGGGGACGGAACTACGAGCAGTACTTC.

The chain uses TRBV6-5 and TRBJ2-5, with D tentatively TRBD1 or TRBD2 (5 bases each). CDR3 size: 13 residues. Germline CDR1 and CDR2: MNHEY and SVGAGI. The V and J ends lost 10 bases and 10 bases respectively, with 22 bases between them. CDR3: CAIQRGPKGDQYF. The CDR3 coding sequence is TGTGCCATCCAACGGGGTCCCAAAGGGGACCAGTACTTC.

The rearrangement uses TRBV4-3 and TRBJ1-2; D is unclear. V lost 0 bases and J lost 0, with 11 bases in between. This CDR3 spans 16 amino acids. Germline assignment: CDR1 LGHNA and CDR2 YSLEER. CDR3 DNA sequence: TGCGCCAGCAGCCAAGAACGGACGGCTGCTAACTATGGCTACACCTTC. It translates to CASSQERTAANYGYTF.

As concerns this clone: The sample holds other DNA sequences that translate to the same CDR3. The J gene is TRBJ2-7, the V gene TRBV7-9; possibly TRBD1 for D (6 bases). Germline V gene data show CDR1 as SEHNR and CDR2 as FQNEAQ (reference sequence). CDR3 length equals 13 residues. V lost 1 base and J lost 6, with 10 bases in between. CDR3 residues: CASSLDVGGEQYF. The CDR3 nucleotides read TGTGCCAGCAGCTTAGATGTAGGGGGCGAGCAGTACTTC. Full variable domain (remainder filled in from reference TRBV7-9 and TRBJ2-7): DTGVSQNPRHKITKRGQNVTFRCDPISEHNRLYWYRQTLGQGPEFLTYFQNEAQLEKSRLLSDRFSAERPKGSFSTLEIQRTEQGDSAMYLCASSLDVGGEQYFGPGTRLTVT.

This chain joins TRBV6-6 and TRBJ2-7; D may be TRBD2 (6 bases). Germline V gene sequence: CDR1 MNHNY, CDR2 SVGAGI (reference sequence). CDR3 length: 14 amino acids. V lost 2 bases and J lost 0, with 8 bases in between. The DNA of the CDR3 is TGTGCCAGCAGTTACCGGGAGAGCTCCTACGAGCAGTACTTC. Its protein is CASSYRESSYEQYF.

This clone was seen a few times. This CDR3 is CASSSWTAYNSPLHF. CDR3 nucleotides: TGTGCCAGCAGCTCATGGACAGCCTATAATTCACCCCTCCACTTT. The chain uses TRBV5-6 and TRBJ1-6; maybe TRBD1 (6 bases). V gave up 3 bases and J gave up 2 bases, with 9 bases separating them. This CDR3 region has 15 residues. Per germline, CDR1 SGHDT and CDR2 YYEEEE.

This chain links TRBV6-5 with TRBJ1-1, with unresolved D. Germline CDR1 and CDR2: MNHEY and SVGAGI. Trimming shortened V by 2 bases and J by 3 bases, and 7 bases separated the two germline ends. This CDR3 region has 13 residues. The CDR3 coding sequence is TGTGCCAGCAGTTACGACGGCCACACTGAAGCTTTCTTT. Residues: CASSYDGHTEAFF.

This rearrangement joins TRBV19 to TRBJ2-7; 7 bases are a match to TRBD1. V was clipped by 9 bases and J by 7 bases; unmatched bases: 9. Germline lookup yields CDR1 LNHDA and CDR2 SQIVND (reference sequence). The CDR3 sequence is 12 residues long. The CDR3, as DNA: TGTGCCAGCCGACAGGGTCTACGGGAGCAGTACTTC. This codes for CASRQGLREQYF.

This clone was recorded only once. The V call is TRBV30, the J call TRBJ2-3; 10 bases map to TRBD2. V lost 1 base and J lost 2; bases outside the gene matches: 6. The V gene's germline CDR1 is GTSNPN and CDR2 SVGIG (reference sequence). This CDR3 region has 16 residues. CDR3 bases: TGTGCCTGGAGTGGTGGAAGCGGGGGGGACACAGATACGCAGTATTTT. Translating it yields CAWSGGSGGDTDTQYF.

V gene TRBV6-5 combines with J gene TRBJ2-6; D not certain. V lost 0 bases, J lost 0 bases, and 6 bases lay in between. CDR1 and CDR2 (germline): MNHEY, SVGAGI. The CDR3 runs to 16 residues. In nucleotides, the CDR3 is TGTGCCAGCAGTTACTCCATTTACTCTGGGGCCAACGTCCTGACTTTC. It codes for CASSYSIYSGANVLTF.

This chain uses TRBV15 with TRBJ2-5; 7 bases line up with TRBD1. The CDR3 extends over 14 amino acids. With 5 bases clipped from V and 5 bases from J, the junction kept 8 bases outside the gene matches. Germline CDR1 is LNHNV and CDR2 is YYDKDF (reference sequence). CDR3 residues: CATSPQGLWETQYF. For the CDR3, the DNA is TGTGCCACCAGCCCACAGGGGCTTTGGGAGACCCAGTACTTC.

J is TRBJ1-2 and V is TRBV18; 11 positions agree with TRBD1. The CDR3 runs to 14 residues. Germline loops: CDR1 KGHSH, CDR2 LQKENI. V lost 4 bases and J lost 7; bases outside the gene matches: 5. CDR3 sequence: CASSRGQGEAGYTF. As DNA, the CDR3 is TGTGCCAGCTCACGGGGACAGGGGGAGGCTGGCTACACCTTC.

The CDR3 coding sequence is TGCGCCAGCAGCTCGGGATACCACACCGGGGAGCTGTTTTTT. This codes for CASSSGYHTGELFF. The chain has TRBV5-1 and TRBJ2-2, with a weak D call TRBD2 (5 bases). CDR3 length: 14 residues. Germline V CDR1 and CDR2: SGHRS, YFSETQ. V lost 3 bases, J lost 3 bases, and 9 bases lay in between.

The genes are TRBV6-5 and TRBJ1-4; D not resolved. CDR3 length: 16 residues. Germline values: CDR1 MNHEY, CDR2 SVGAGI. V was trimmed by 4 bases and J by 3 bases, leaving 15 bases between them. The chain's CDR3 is CASSSPPGPANEKLFF. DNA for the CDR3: TGTGCCAGCAGTTCCCCCCCAGGACCGGCTAATGAAAAACTGTTTTTT.

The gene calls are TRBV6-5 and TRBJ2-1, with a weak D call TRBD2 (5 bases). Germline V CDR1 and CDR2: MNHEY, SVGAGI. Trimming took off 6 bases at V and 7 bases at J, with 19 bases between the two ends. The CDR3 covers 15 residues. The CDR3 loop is CASSYGLATVNEQFF. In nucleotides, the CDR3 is TGTGCCAGCAGCTACGGATTAGCGACGGTTAATGAGCAGTTCTTC.

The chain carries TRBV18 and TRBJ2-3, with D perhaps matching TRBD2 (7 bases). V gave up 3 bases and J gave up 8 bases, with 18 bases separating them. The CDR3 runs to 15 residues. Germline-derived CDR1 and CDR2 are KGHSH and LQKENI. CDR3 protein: CASSPTGGLSVTQYF. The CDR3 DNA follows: TGTGCCAGCTCACCTACGGGGGGCCTCTCCGTTACGCAGTATTTT.

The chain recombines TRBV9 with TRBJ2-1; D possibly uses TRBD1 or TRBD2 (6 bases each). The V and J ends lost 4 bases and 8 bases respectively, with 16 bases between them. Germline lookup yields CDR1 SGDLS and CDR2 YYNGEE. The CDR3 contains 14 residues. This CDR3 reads CASSLNPRGDEQFF. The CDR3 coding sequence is TGTGCCAGCAGCCTCAACCCGAGGGGGGATGAGCAGTTCTTC.

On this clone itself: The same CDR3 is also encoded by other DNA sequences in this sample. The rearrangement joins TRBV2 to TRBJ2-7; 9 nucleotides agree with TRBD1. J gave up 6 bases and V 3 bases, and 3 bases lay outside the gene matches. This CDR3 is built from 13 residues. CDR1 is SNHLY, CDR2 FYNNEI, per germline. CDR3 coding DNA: TGTGCCAGCAGTGAGGGACAGGGAGGCGAGCAGTACTTC. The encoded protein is CASSEGQGGEQYF.

Here the CDR3 DNA reads TGTGCCAGCCGGGCAGGGCTCAATTCACCCCTCCACTTT. Translation: CASRAGLNSPLHF. The chain recombines TRBV7-3 with TRBJ1-6, with a tentative D call TRBD1 (5 bases). V was pared by 8 bases and J by 7 bases, with 12 bases between. The CDR3 has 13 residues. Germline V gives CDR1 SGHTA, CDR2 FQGTGA. Combining the CDR3 with reference TRBV7-3 and TRBJ1-6 gives the whole variable domain GAGVSQTPSNKVTEKGKYVELRCDPISGHTALYWYRQSLGQGPEFLIYFQGTGAADDSGLPNDRFFAVRPEGSVSTLKIQRTERGDSAVYLCASRAGLNSPLHFGNGTRLTVT.